This TCR beta chain came from a study of beta chain features in type 1 diabetes (dated 2018 in TCRdb). Notes on the research overall: Mean age, gender distribution, total cell number and subset yield were not different between patients and healthy donors. The study compared the TCRB repertoires of sorted circulating CD4+ T cell subsets in recently diagnosed type 1 diabetes patients with those in matched healthy donors. A total of 107,917,701 sorted cells were examined across all samples, and the number of cells per subset was strongly correlated with RNA yield. Naive and central memory subsets were obtained from all 30 or so donors, but regulatory and stem cell-like memory subsets were isolated from only 8 patients and roughly 8 healthy donors.

Broader findings and caveats from the paper: In all four CD4+ subsets, TCRB CDR3 length was moderately but significantly shorter in type 1 diabetes patients. Because cDNA was sequenced instead of genomic DNA, highly expressing activated cells could be over-represented, though the groups showed no difference in activation or CD3 levels. Shorter templates might have been favored by PCR, but patient and control samples were amplified and corrected together, so both groups would have been affected equally by any skew. Patients with type 1 diabetes made fewer insertions and deleted more nucleotides at VDJ recombination sites, implying thymic rearrangement abnormalities. Naive, central memory and regulatory TCRB repertoires appeared to be more similar among patients than among healthy donors. HLA sub-analyses involved small numbers of individuals, so any influence of HLA type on TCRB rearrangement remained unresolved.

Note on this clone: Its cognate antigen has yet to be identified. The sample holds no much larger clone one base away, and base qualities are not on file.

The germline V gene (reference sequence) gives CDR1 as PRHDT and CDR2 as FYEKMQ. V has 6 bases trimmed and J has 6 bases trimmed; junction bases matching no gene number 5. The CDR3 sequence holds 13 residues, the cysteine and phenylalanine included. Only the CDR3 portion is preserved as DNA: 39 bases, with reading frame beginning at the first base. A single peripheral blood draw of about 116 mL on average was collected from each donor into heparinised tubes. A BD FACSAria II was used to sort naive, central memory, regulatory and stem cell-like memory CD4+ T cells with a panel that included CD45RO, CCR7, CD25, CD127, CD95 and CD27. All sorted populations exceeded 95% purity. PBMCs were isolated immediately by Lymphoprep density gradient centrifugation and stained directly without culture. Samples were stained and sorted in pairs, with one healthy donor and one patient per experiment, so that batch effects were minimized.

The entire amount of isolated RNA was reverse transcribed using the High Capacity cDNA Reverse Transcription Kit, so the sequenced TCRB transcripts were expressed ones. Deep immunoSEQ sequencing was performed on naive, central memory and regulatory T cell samples, with an average of roughly 3.6 million total reads per sample. Sorted cells were lysed in RLT buffer and RNA was extracted with DNase-treated RNeasy Micro or Mini kits, depending on cell number. Each cell subset was processed on its own to prevent cross-contamination, while patient and healthy donor samples were processed together. TCRB sequences were amplified from cDNA with the immunoSEQ multiplex PCR, producing 87-bp fragments spanning the CDR3 region. Sequencing of the amplicons was done on the Illumina HiSeq platform. The study's own analysis went as follows. PCR bias was computationally corrected using synthetic template baselines, reads within Hamming distance 2 were collapsed, and singletons that could not be merged were discarded. Reads were aligned against IMGT to assign V, D and J genes, CDR3 length and insertions or deletions at six rearrangement sites. Clonotype counts were normalized to sorted cell number within each subset before computing true diversity and Gini coefficients with the tcR R package. Repertoire sharing was quantified using the overlap coefficient calculated on TCRB nucleotide sequences. Out-of-frame TCRB sequences from naive cells were analyzed to stand in for the pre-selection repertoire. Held by TCRdb, this immuneACCESS table contains in-frame sequences only and omits some clones. Under half of the omission traces to an unresolved V gene where checked; the cause of the rest is unknown. V, J and clone size are those of that table, while D and trimming were read from the DNA. This sample has about 470,000 clones in its table, and 25% to 35% of those were observed once. The ten largest clonotypes hold 0.06% to 0.07% of the sample.

The sequencing sample was made of naive CD4+ T cells from blood. This specimen's cell subset or site label, interpreted: true naive CD4+ T cells. The sequence links TRBV13 to TRBJ2-1, with TRBD2 identical over 7 junction bases. This TCR was recovered from a man in his late teens or twenties in good health. CDR3 region: CASRSSGINEQFF. At the DNA level, the sequence is TGTGCCAGCAGGTCAAGCGGGATCAATGAGCAGTTCTTC.